A selection of T cell receptor beta chains follows, all from one sample in a study of T cell responses to AZD1222 COVID-19 vaccine. TCRdb keeps only in-frame clones here, not all; method: immunoSEQ multiplex PCR. Of 150,000 to 200,000 clones in the sample, around 90% were seen once. This sample comprised peripheral blood, obtained on day 0 of AZD1222 vaccination. The receptor source for this set is an adult in good health. Both conserved end residues are part of each CDR3. The D gene is left open where the match is weak.

V	D	J	CDR3
TRBV29-1	NA	TRBJ1-1	CSVTPGDTEAFF
TRBV4-1	NA	TRBJ1-1	CASSQGRGVATEAFF
TRBV29-1	NA	TRBJ2-1	CSVGSGERSYNEQFF
TRBV4-1	NA	TRBJ1-4	CASSQVVGANEKLFF
TRBV9	NA	TRBJ2-1	CASSVRVRNNEQFF
TRBV6-9	NA	TRBJ2-5	CASSWALATGARAQYF
TRBV11-2	NA	TRBJ2-3	CASSLVGGDRDTQYF
TRBV23-1	NA	TRBJ1-1	CASSPHQGGRYTEAFF
TRBV10-2	TRBD1	TRBJ1-6	CASGGTGVTYYNSPLHF
TRBV19	NA	TRBJ1-6	CASSDQEGNSPLHF
TRBV6-2/TRBV6-3	NA	TRBJ1-5	CASSYSTGAAGSRNQPQHF
TRBV28	TRBD2	TRBJ2-1	CASSLSWTSGRLGQFF
TRBV10-2	NA	TRBJ2-3	CASSETGAVTDTQYF
TRBV27	NA	TRBJ1-6	CASSSEGLLSSSPLHF
TRBV19	NA	TRBJ2-3	CASSSPAGLPEGHTQYF
TRBV28	TRBD1	TRBJ2-1	CASRPGQGAYEQFF
TRBV7-9	TRBD1	TRBJ2-7	CASSLYPGGVFTSYEQYF
TRBV5-1	NA	TRBJ1-2	CASSPDWDYGYTF
TRBV11-2	NA	TRBJ2-3	CASSLGRPGATDTQYF
TRBV5-6	NA	TRBJ2-1	CASSLIGDGNEQFF
TRBV19	NA	TRBJ1-5	CASSIDVGRLNQPQHF
TRBV6-5	NA	TRBJ2-3	CASSGTWADTQYF
TRBV7-9	NA	TRBJ2-7	CASSHRVANYEQYF
TRBV3-1/TRBV3-2	NA	TRBJ2-5	CASSHLNGETQYF
TRBV27	NA	TRBJ1-2	CASSFEGVGNYGYTF
TRBV24-1	TRBD2	TRBJ2-5	CATSGPRTSDQETQYF
TRBV9	NA	TRBJ2-5	CASSVEVGKETQYF
TRBV5-1	NA	TRBJ1-1	CASSLAPNTEAFF
TRBV28	TRBD1	TRBJ2-2	CASSLPRTGMDGELFF
TRBV27	TRBD1	TRBJ2-1	CASSFRQGARNEQFF
TRBV5-8	TRBD1	TRBJ2-7	CASSGDRGSTRVQQYF
TRBV5-1	TRBD1	TRBJ2-5	CASSSILPGQGQETQYF
TRBV27	NA	TRBJ1-2	CASSSHQTASGYISYTF
TRBV24-1	NA	TRBJ1-2	CATSDSPESDGYTF
TRBV6-5	TRBD2	TRBJ2-1	CASSYSKAGDEQFF
TRBV7-2	NA	TRBJ1-1	CASSFNPWTEAFF
TRBV2	TRBD1	TRBJ1-4	CASNLQGTREKLFF
TRBV28	NA	TRBJ2-4	CASSLVRAEGNIQYF
TRBV28	NA	TRBJ1-2	CASSQNPLDGYTF
TRBV7-2	TRBD1	TRBJ2-5	CASFGGTGTGYF
TRBV5-5	NA	TRBJ2-7	CASSLLGDSYEQYF
TRBV9	TRBD1	TRBJ1-2	CASSAVGQGADYYGYTF
TRBV19	NA	TRBJ2-7	CASSIAGLEIRYF
TRBV19	TRBD2	TRBJ2-1	CASRAQASGGSSYNEQFF
TRBV28	NA	TRBJ1-5	CASSLTGTSQPQHF
TRBV11-3	TRBD2	TRBJ2-5	CASSSGLAGRETQYF